Reported below is one T cell receptor (beta chain). Data came from immunoSEQ multiplex PCR; TCRdb stores just in-frame clones and leaves some out. The sample has 81,000 or so clones, about 91% seen once. The V gene's germline CDR1 is LGHNA and CDR2 YNFKEQ. The junction had 4 bases not matched to a gene; V was cut back by 1 base and J by 4 bases. The CDR3 covers 15 residues. This entry is derived from a study of blood T cell repertoires in COVID-19. Study information: Material from acute and convalescent COVID-19 was sourced from the United States, Italy and Spain. The cDNA or gDNA used as material had been derived from T cells, B-cell-depleted T cells, or PBMCs.

This sequence originates from a man aged 70-80 years with active or convalescent COVID-19. The chain recombines TRBV4-2 with TRBJ1-2; the match to TRBD1 covers 9 bases. Sample: peripheral blood. The CDR3 DNA reads as TGTGCCAGCAGCCAAGTAGGACAGGGGAGCTATGGCTACACCTTC. It specifies CASSQVGQGSYGYTF.